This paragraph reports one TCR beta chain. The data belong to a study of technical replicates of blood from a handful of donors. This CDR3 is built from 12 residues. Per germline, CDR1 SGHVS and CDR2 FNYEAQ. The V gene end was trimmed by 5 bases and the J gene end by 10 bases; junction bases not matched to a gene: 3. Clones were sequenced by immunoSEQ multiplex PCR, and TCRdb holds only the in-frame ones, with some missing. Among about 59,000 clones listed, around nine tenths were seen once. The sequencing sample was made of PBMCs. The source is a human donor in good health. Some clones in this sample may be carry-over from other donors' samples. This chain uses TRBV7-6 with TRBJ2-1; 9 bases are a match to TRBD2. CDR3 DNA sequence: TGTGCCAGCAGCCGCGGGGGGGACGAGCAGTTCTTC. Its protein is CASSRGGDEQFF. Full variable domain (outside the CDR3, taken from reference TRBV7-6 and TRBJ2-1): GAGVSQSPRYKVTKRGQDVALRCDPISGHVSLYWYRQALGQGPEFLTYFNYEAQQDKSGLPNDRFSAERPEGSISTLTIQRTEQRDSAMYRCASSRGGDEQFFGPGTRLTVL.